Here is one TCR beta chain with its context. The antigen this receptor binds is unknown. The input lacks base qualities; no much larger clone sits a single base away. TCR alpha and beta chain libraries were amplified separately from the second PCR step onward. CMV status of each donor was established by measuring IFNgamma production from CD4+ T cells after fresh PBMCs were stimulated overnight with CMV viral lysate. CD4 T cells were positively selected using Miltenyi beads, after which CD8 T cells were positively selected from the CD4-negative fraction. Cells stained for CD3, CD4, CD8, CD45RA, CD27 and a live/dead dye were sorted on a BD Aria II into four subsets by CD45RA and CD27. Blood came from a few healthy volunteers, each fractionated into CD4 and CD8 T cells and then into four differentiation subsets. Around 110 ml of peripheral blood was taken from each donor, and PBMC were separated by density-gradient centrifugation on Ficoll-Paque PLUS. The sorted cells were lysed in RLT buffer, after which RNA was extracted using a Qiagen RNeasy kit and kept at -80 degrees C.

This sample stems from a study of naive and memory T cell subsets (dated by TCRdb to between 2016 and 2019). At the level of the whole study: An open-source, UMI-based TCR alpha and beta sequencing pipeline was applied to sorted naive and memory peripheral blood T cell subsets. The functional CMV T cell responses agreed completely with IgG serology results. RNA was DNase-treated and reverse transcribed with TCR constant-region primers, mostly using SuperScript III.

Paper-wide results and their limitations: RNA-based TCR counts may be influenced by expression changes linked to T cell activation and differentiation. Single alpha or beta chain sequences, rather than paired alpha/beta receptors, were used to define clonotypes. The repertoire findings for the naive and memory subsets could not be validated against a ground truth, as none was available. TCR abundance followed a power law with an exponent that was different for naive and memory subsets but consistent across the three individuals. Naive repertoires, especially CD8, contained a few larger clonotypes, possibly memory cells re-expressing CD45RA. In both CD4 and CD8 cells, the Gini index increased while Shannon and inverse Simpson diversity decreased from naive through CM, EM and EMRA. Once error correction was done, more than 90% of naive TCR sequences showed up just once, which made the naive abundance distributions much steeper than those of the memory subsets.

The germline V gene sets CDR1 to SGHTA and CDR2 to FQGNSA. Inclusive of the bounding cysteine and phenylalanine, the CDR3 is 14 residues long. Only the CDR3 portion is preserved as DNA: 42 bases, with reading frame beginning at the first base. Trimming costs V 1 base and J 2 bases, and their ends lie 8 bases apart. The library was generated by UMI-ligation and nested PCR. The beta constant-region primer consisted of an equimolar mixture of two oligonucleotides that together covered TRBC1 and TRBC2. Four rounds of PCR were used to amplify ligated cDNA, with nested alpha and beta constant-region primers being used together with the SP2 primer. A single-stranded oligonucleotide bearing the SP2 primer plus a 12-nucleotide UMI was ligated onto the 3' end of the cDNA by T4 RNA ligase 1. Incubation of the ligation reaction was carried out at 16 degrees C for roughly 18-24 hours. To avoid over-amplification, PCR2 was usually performed as a SYBR Green qPCR and halted once a predetermined threshold was reached. Apart from the first purification, every purification step used Agencourt AMPure XP magnetic beads. Libraries were quantified by Qubit and checked on a TapeStation, with a main peak expected near 650 bp. Pooled libraries were sequenced on an Illumina MiSeq with v2 2x251 paired-end kits, typically giving 1-2 million reads per sample. Each sample was pooled at about 4.2 nM, and about 4.5-7.5% PhiX was included to help cluster recognition. The authors' analysis ran thus. FASTQ reads processed by Demultiplexor were assigned V and J genes by Decombinator through tag matching that tolerated a single base-pair mismatch. By using UMIs, Collapsinator corrected both sequencing errors and the frequency errors caused by PCR heterogeneity. TCRs were translated and CDR3s were extracted from the conserved cysteine to the FGXG phenylalanine by CDR3Translator, with non-productive sequences being flagged. Gini, Shannon entropy and inverse Simpson indices were computed after subsampling the repertoires to the same number of UMI-defined TCRs. Power-law fits to clonotype abundance distributions were performed by maximum likelihood within the linear range. Similar UMI counts, unique TCR numbers and clonal distributions were obtained with the pipeline and with MIGEC on one naive CD8 sample. In one analysis, naive TCRs that were also found in any memory subset of the same donor were excluded from the naive repertoire. The repertoires were searched for about 7,000 CMV-associated CDR3 sequences that had been compiled from VDJdb and a published dataset. Through fastp at Q25 and MiXCR, TCRdb rebuilt clones from the public reads, retaining in-frame beta chains. Rows are combined by CDR3 protein, so each entry shows the most common genes and DNA. The V and J calls, along with clone size, are taken from TCRdb and not from the paper's own processing. A total of 140,000 to 150,000 distinct CDR3 sequences appear in this sample, about 23% of them only once. The top ten constitute 0.095% to 0.12% of the sample.

The receptor was derived from a human donor in good health. The chain uses TRBV7-2 and TRBJ2-5; the D gene is unclear. Sequenced input: naive CD4+ T cells from blood. Per the publication, the cell subset or site label means: naive T cells, CD45RA high CD27+. The sequence in DNA is TGTGCCAGCAGCTTAGGACGGGCTCAAGAGACCCAGTACTTC. It translates as CASSLGRAQETQYF.